This T cell receptor (beta chain) was found in a study of T cells in Graves' hyperthyroidism and ophthalmopathy. There were TCR beta CDR3 regions amplified from RNA transcripts. Using the HTBI primer set, a first-round RT-PCR was run on the TCR CDR3. Via MiXCR, TCRdb re-called the multiplex PCR reads, giving one row per CDR3 protein. The repertoire holds fewer than 650,000 distinct CDR3 sequences, with roughly 14% as singletons. This clonotype was observed at least ten times. Trimming removed 5 bases from V and 2 bases from J; junction bases left unmatched: 11. The germline V gene has CDR1 SEHNR and CDR2 FQNEAQ (reference sequence). This CDR3 comprises 17 residues.

The chain joins TRBV7-9 to TRBJ2-5; 10 bases are shared with TRBD2. The specimen was blood. This TCR came from a woman in her thirties or forties with Graves' ophthalmopathy. The DNA of the CDR3 is TGTGCCAGCAGCCCCATGCCGACTAGCGGGCTACAAGAGACCCAGTACTTC. This codes for CASSPMPTSGLQETQYF.